In this sample, the clone carrying this T cell receptor (beta chain) turned up a few times. What it binds is unknown. After removal of 1 base from V and 7 bases from J, the junction contained 8 bases not matched to a gene. The length of the CDR3 is 17 residues. Germline V gives CDR1 SGHTA, CDR2 FQGNSA. The sample comes from a study of blood T cells in healthy people across ages. General study findings and limits: Long-lived donors had more naive CD4+ cells and higher diversity than aged donors.

Then a second PCR, running about 6 to 12 cycles, was carried out with a sample-barcoded 5' primer and a J-beta primer mix. Each cDNA was tagged by a template-switch adaptor containing 12 random nucleotides. CDR3-containing paired-end reads numbering at least 2.5 million came from each sample. In TCRdb, the 5' RACE reads were re-called with MiXCR into one record per CDR3 protein. Of roughly 1.5 million distinct CDR3 sequences in the sample, roughly 43% are singletons; the top ten hold more than 4%. This TCR was sampled from a woman under 30 in good health. Source material: blood. V usage is TRBV7-2 and J usage is TRBJ2-1; 12 bases line up with TRBD2. The CDR3: CASSLVTSGSLGNEQFF. The CDR3 DNA is TGTGCCAGCAGCTTAGTGACTAGCGGGAGCCTAGGGAATGAGCAGTTCTTC.